This T cell receptor beta chain was observed in a study of neurological immune-mediated disorders. Study-wide points: The most TCR clonal expansion was seen in HTLV-1-associated myelopathy, and the least was seen in multiple sclerosis, which fell below healthy controls.

Per germline, CDR1 LGHNA and CDR2 YNFKEQ. This CDR3 spans 17 amino acids. V was trimmed by 0 bases and J by 5 bases, leaving 19 bases between them. The table lists this clonotype with many counts. The antigen remains unidentified. The team produced cDNA through 5'RACE using 10-nucleotide random UMIs. Over 200 million TCR-beta sequences from 15-18 subjects were obtained in each sequencing run. TCRdb independently ran MiXCR on the 5' RACE reads; one entry per CDR3 protein. The data contain under 85,000 distinct CDR3 sequences, 12% to 15% of them singletons. As healthy controls, volunteers from a blood bank in Maryland, USA, were used.

This chain uses TRBV4-2 with TRBJ2-5; perhaps TRBD2 as D (6 bases). This receptor was obtained from a woman aged 50 to 65 in good health. The sample comprised PBMCs. The CDR3 reads CASSQDPPGTSSETQYF. In DNA form, the CDR3 reads TGTGCCAGCAGCCAAGATCCACCCGGGACTTCCTCGGAGACCCAGTACTTC.